This TCR beta chain was found in a study of CD8 T cells in ankylosing spondylitis. Study-level results: Disease-linked clones were reportedly significantly enriched in matched ankylosing spondylitis synovial fluid. Disease-linked clones were CD8+ and relatively rare in peripheral blood.

A note on this clonotype: As yet, its antigen is unknown.

MiXCR, applied by TCRdb to the 5' RACE reads, yields one record per CDR3 protein. The data show around 150,000 distinct CDR3 sequences, with around two fifths seen just once and over 12% held by the top ten. The clonotype originates from a male donor with ankylosing spondylitis. The sample comprised synovial fluid, either unsorted or a sorted T cell fraction (not recorded which).

The CDR3 here is CATSARRGGLFNEQFF. CDR3 nucleotides: TGTGCCACCAGTGCCCGGCGCGGGGGGCTTTTCAATGAGCAGTTCTTC. This chain uses TRBV24-1 with TRBJ2-1, with 8 bases that match TRBD2. The CDR3 contains 16 residues. CDR1 is KGHDR, CDR2 SFDVKD, per germline. The V and J ends lost 5 bases and 6 bases, in that order; junction bases with no gene match: 11.